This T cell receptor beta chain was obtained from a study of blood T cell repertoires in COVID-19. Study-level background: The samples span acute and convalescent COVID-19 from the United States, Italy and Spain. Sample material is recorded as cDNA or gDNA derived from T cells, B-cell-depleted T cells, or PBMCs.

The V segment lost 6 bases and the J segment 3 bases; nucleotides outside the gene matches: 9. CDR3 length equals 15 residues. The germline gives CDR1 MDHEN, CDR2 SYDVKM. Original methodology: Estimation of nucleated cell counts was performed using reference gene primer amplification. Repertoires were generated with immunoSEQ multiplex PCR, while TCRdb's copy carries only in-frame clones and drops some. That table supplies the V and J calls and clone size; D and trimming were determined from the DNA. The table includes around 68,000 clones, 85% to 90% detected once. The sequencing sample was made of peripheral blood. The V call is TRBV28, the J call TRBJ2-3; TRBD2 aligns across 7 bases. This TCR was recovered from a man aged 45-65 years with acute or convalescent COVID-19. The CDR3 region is CASSTRQGGTDTQYF. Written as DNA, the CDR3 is TGTGCCAGCAGCACTAGGCAGGGAGGGACAGATACGCAGTATTTT.